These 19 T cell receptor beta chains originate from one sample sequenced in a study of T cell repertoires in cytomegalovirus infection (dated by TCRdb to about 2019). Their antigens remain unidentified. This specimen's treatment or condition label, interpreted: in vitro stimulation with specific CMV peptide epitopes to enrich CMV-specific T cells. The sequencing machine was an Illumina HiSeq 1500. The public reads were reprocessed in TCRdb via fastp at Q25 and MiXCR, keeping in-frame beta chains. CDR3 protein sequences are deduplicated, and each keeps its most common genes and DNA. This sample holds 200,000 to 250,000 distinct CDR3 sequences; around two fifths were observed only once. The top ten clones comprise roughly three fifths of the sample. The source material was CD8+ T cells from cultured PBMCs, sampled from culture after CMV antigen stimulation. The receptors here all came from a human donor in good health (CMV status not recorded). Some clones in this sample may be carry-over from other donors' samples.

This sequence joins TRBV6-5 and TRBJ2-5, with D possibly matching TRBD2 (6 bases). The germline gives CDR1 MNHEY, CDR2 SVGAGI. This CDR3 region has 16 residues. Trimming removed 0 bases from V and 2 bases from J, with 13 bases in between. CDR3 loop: CASSYSGGRGQETQYF. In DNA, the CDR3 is TGTGCCAGCAGTTACTCGGGGGGACGAGGACAAGAGACCCAGTACTTC.

CDR3 residues: CASSGVIGQVNTEAFF. The CDR3 DNA is TGTGCCAGCAGCGGAGTTATCGGACAGGTGAACACTGAAGCTTTCTTT. The V and J genes are TRBV7-3 and TRBJ1-1, with TRBD1 matching 7 bases. J gave up 0 bases and V 5 bases, and 9 bases lay outside the gene matches. Germline V gives CDR1 SGHTA, CDR2 FQGTGA. The CDR3 length is 16 residues.

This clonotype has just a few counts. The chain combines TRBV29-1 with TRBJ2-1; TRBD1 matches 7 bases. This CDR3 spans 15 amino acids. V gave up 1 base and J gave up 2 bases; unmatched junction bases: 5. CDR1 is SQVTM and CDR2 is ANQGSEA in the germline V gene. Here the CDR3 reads CSVEGLQGTYNEQFF. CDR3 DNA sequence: TGCAGCGTTGAAGGGTTACAGGGGACCTACAATGAGCAGTTCTTC.

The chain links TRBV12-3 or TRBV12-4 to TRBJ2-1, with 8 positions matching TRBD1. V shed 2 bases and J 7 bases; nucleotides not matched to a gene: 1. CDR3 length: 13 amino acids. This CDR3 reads CASSLRQGNEQFF. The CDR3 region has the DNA TGTGCCAGCAGTTTACGACAGGGGAATGAGCAGTTCTTC.

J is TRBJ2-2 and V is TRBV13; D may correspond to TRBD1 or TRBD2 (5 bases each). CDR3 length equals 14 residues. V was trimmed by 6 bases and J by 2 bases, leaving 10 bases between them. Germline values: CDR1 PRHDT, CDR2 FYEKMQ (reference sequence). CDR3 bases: TGTGCCAGCAGTCGAGGGGTAAACACCGGGGAGCTGTTTTTT. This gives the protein CASSRGVNTGELFF.

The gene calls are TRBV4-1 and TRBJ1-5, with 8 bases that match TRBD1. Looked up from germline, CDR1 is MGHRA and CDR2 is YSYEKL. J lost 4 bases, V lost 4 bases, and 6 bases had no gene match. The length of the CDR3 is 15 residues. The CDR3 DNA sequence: TGCGCCAGCAGCCCGCAGGGGGCGTGGAATCAGCCCCAGCATTTT. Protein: CASSPQGAWNQPQHF.

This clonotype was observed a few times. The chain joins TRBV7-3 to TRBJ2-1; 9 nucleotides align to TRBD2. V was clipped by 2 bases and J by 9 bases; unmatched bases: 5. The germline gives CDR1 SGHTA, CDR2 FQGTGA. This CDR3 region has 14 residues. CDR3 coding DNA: TGTGCCAGCAGCTTAGAGGGACTAGCCGGTGAGCAGTTCTTC. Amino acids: CASSLEGLAGEQFF.

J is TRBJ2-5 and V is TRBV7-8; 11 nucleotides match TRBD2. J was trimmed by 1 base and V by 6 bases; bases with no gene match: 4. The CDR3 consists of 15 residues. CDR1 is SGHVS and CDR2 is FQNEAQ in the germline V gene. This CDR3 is CASRPTSGIQETQYF. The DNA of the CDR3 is TGTGCCAGCAGGCCGACTAGCGGGATCCAAGAGACCCAGTACTTC. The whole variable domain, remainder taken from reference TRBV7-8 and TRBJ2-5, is GAGVSQSPRYKVAKRGQDVALRCDPISGHVSLFWYQQALGQGPEFLTYFQNEAQLDKSGLPSDRFFAERPEGSVSTLKIQRTQQEDSAVYLCASRPTSGIQETQYFGPGTRLLVL.

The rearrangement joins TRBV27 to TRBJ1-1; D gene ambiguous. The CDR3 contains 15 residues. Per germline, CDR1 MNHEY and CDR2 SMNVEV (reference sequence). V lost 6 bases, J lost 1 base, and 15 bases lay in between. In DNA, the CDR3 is TGTGCCAGCAGCCGTAAATCCGGTGGGAACACTGAAGCTTTCTTT. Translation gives CASSRKSGGNTEAFF.

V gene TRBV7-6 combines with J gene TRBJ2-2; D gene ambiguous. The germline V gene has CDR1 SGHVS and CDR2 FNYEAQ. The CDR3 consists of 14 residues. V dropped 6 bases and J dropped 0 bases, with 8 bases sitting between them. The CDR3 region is CASRTVSNTGELFF. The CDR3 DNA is TGTGCCAGCAGAACGGTCTCGAACACCGGGGAGCTGTTTTTT.

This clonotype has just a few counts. Here the CDR3 reads CASSFGGPGQQYF. CDR3 sequence (DNA): TGTGCCAGCAGTTTTGGGGGTCCCGGACAGCAGTACTTC. The chain is built from TRBV28 and TRBJ2-7; D might be TRBD1 or TRBD2, each matching 5 bases. The germline V gene encodes CDR1 MDHEN and CDR2 SYDVKM. V lost 3 bases, J lost 8 bases, and 14 bases lay in between. This CDR3 has 13 residues.

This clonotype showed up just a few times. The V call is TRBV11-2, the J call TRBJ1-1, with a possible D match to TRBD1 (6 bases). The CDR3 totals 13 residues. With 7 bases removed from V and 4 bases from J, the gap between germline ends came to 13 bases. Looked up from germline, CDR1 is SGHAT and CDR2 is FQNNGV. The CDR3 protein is CASTGTGPTEAFF. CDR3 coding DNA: TGTGCCAGCACCGGTACAGGGCCCACTGAAGCTTTCTTT.

In nucleotides, the CDR3 is TGCAGCGTGAAAGGACAGGGCGTTAACTATGGCTACACCTTC. The encoded protein is CSVKGQGVNYGYTF. This sequence joins TRBV29-1 and TRBJ1-2; TRBD1 matches 8 bases. This CDR3 is 14 amino acids long. The germline gives CDR1 SQVTM, CDR2 ANQGSEA. Trimming took 6 bases from V and 1 from J; bases not matched to a gene: 7.

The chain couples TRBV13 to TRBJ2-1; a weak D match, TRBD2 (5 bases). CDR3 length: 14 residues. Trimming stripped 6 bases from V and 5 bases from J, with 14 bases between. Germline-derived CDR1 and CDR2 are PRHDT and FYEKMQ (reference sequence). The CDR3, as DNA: TGTGCCAGCAGGGGAGCGGCCCCGAACAATGAGCAGTTCTTC. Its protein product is CASRGAAPNNEQFF.

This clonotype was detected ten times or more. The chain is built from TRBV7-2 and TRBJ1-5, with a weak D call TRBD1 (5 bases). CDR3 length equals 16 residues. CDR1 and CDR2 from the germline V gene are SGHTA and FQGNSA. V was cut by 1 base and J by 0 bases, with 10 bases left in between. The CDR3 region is CASSLVGASSNQPQHF. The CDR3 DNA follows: TGTGCCAGCAGCTTAGTAGGGGCTAGTAGCAATCAGCCCCAGCATTTT.

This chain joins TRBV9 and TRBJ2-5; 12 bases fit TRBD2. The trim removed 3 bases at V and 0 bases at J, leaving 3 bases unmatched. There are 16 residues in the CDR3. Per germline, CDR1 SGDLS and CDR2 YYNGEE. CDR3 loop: CASSGGLAGYQETQYF. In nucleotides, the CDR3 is TGTGCCAGCAGCGGAGGACTAGCGGGGTACCAAGAGACCCAGTACTTC.

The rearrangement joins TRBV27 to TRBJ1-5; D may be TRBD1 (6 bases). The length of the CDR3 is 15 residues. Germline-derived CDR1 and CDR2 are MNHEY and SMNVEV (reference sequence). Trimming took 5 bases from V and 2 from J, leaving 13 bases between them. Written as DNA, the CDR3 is TGTGCCAGCAGTCCAAGGGGGGCGGGCAATCAGCCCCAGCATTTT. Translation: CASSPRGAGNQPQHF.

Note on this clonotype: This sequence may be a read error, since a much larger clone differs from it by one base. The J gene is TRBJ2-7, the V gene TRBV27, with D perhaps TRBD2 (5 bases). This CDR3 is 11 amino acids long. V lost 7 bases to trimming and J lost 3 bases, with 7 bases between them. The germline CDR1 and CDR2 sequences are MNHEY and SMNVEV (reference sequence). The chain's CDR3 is CASTRGYEQYF. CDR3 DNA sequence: TGTGCCAGCACCCGGGGCTACGAGCAGTACTTC.

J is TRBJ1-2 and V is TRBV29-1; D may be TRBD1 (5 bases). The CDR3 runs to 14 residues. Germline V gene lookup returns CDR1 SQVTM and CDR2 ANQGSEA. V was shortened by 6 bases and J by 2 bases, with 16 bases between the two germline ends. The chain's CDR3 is CSVLDGARNYGYTF. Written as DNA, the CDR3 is TGCAGCGTGTTAGACGGGGCGCGGAACTATGGCTACACCTTC.